One TCR beta chain is described in this entry. Its specificity is unknown. The data belong to a study of T cell responses to AZD1222 COVID-19 vaccine. V gave up 6 bases and J gave up 2 bases; unmatched junction bases: 5. Germline CDR1 is SNHLY and CDR2 is FYNNEI. The CDR3 runs 15 residues. Broader study findings: Nearly half of the spike-specific TCRs reportedly recognize variant regions that carry no mutations. Among vaccine-associated CD4 TCRs, coverage spanned spike, with dominance at 160-218 and 743-854.

Only in-frame clones appear in the TCRdb table, and some are missing; sequencing was by immunoSEQ multiplex PCR. The sample lists around 70,000 clones, roughly 86% seen once, with 7.5% to 9% in the top ten. Here the sequenced sample was peripheral blood, taken on day 0 of AZD1222 vaccination. V and J are TRBV2 and TRBJ1-3; TRBD1 matches at 9 bases. This TCR was sampled from an adult in good health. The CDR3 sequence is CASRGQGMTGNTIYF. The CDR3 bases are TGTGCCAGCAGAGGACAGGGGATGACTGGAAACACCATATATTTT.